Detailed here is one T cell receptor (beta chain). Antigen specificity is unknown. A read error may produce the germline difference seen at one junction end. The sample comes from a study of T cell responses to AZD1222 COVID-19 vaccine. Study observations and caveats: In a largely white British group with more females than males, clonal diversity was possibly underestimated. Baseline seropositives among AZD1222 recipients totaled only 5 to 7. Samples come after the peak T cell response, not at day 14.

The CDR3 runs 12 residues. Germline CDR1 is SNHLY and CDR2 is FYNNEI. The protocol was immunoSEQ multiplex PCR, while the TCRdb copy is restricted to in-frame clones and leaves out a portion. In the table there are 130,000 to 150,000 clones, 90% to 95% of which are singletons. The receptor's source is an adult in good health. Sample: peripheral blood, taken on day 0 of AZD1222 vaccination. This chain uses TRBV2 with TRBJ1-1; D is undetermined. This CDR3 reads CARHSNLAETLF. The CDR3 bases are TGTGCCAGACACAGTAATTTGGCGGAAACCCTATTT.